This TCR beta chain is drawn from a study of T cell responses to AZD1222 COVID-19 vaccine (dated by TCRdb to the early 2020s). Regarding the complete study: AZD1222 recipients with second doses at about 4 weeks or about 12 weeks were pooled, because spike-specific TCR depth and breadth did not differ between schedules. A total of about 240 trial participants underwent TCR sequencing, of whom 207 received two doses of AZD1222 and some 25 received two doses of the MenACWY control vaccine. Enrollment into the trials was organized by age into subgroups of 18-55, 56-69 and 70-plus years, and those subgroups contained roughly 140, 27 and 60 TCR-sequenced participants, respectively.

The CDR3 regions of human TCRbeta chains were analyzed by immunosequencing. Under the source paper's analysis protocol: TCRs in the repertoires were compared against a reference library of SARS-CoV-2-specific TCRs that had been generated with the MIRA antigen-specificity platform. Breadth was defined as the fraction of unique TCRs that were SARS-CoV-2-associated. Depth was defined as the fraction of total T cells that were SARS-CoV-2-associated. Using the MIRA data, every spike-specific TCR was mapped to the spike region that the TCR reacted to and assigned to either a CD4 or a CD8 class. Log10-transformed breadth and depth values were compared by one-way ANOVA with Sidak's multiple comparisons tests. As stored in TCRdb, this immuneACCESS dataset retains in-frame rearrangements with V and J assigned. A fraction of the clones does not appear; measured against another copy, unresolved V genes explain less than half of the discrepancy, and the remainder lacks a known reason. From that table come the V and J calls and clone size; the DNA was used to work out D and trimming. The sample contains roughly 110,000 clones, approximately 89% of them found a single time. The top ten clones comprise approximately 4.8% of the sample.

The time point tag for this specimen amounts to: baseline before first vaccination. Vaccinee samples came from UK trials COV001 and COV002, including a single-blind randomized controlled phase 2/3 trial of AZD1222 (ChAdOx1 nCoV-19) in healthy adults. For TCRbeta chain sequencing, PBMC samples from trial participants were taken at day 0 and at day 28 after the second dose. CDR1 and CDR2, looked up from the germline V gene, are SGHVS and FQNEAQ. The junction shows trimming of 5 bases on V and 1 base on J, plus 14 bases between the germline ends. Including the terminal cysteine and phenylalanine, the CDR3 comprises 15 residues. Of the read, only the CDR3 DNA is kept; its 45 bases are in frame from base 1. With regard to this clone: This clone's antigen is unknown. Base quality data are lacking; no much larger clone is found one base away.

Results the study describes overall, beyond this receptor: Because no samples from the day 14 peak response were available, repertoires could be characterized only after the peak T cell response. Conclusions about previously exposed vaccinees are limited because only five to seven AZD1222 recipients were SARS-CoV-2 seropositive at baseline. Reportedly, almost half of the unique spike-specific TCRs recognized epitopes lying outside the regions that are mutated in the B.1.351 and B.1.1.7 variants. Participants were mostly white British and included more females than males, and it was suggested by the authors that clonal diversity may have been underestimated. The vaccine-associated CD4 TCRs covered the entire spike protein, and the dominant responses fell in regions 160-218 and 743-854. Spike-specific TCR breadth and depth rose significantly after two AZD1222 doses compared with day 0 and with MenACWY recipients. The 56-69-year group was small, and its depth increase did not reach significance, likely because of low power.

Sequenced here: peripheral blood, sampled on day 0 of AZD1222 vaccination. The chain employs TRBV7-8 and TRBJ1-1; the D gene lacks a confident call. The clonotype comes from an adult in good health. The nucleotides read TGTGCCAGCAGCCGAGAAAGACGGGGGAACACTGAAGCTTTCTTT. This encodes CASSRERRGNTEAFF.